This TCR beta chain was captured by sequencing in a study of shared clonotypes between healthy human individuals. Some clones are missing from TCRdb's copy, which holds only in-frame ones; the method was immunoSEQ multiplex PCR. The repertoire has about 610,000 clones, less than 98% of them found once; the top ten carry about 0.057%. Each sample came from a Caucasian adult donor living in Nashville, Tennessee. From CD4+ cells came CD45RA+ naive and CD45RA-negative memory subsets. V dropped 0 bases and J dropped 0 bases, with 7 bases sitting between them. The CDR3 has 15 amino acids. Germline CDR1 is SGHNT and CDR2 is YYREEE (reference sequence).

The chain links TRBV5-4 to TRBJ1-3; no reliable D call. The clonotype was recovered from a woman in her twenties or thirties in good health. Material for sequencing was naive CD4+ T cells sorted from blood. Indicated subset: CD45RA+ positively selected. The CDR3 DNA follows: TGTGCCAGCAGCTTGGATATCAACTCTGGAAACACCATATATTTT. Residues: CASSLDINSGNTIYF.